This TCR beta chain originates from a study of identical twins. Healthy Caucasians, and only they, were the donors. In its sample, this clonotype was seen a few times. The cDNA had a unique molecular identifier and a template-switch universal primer site. One entry per CDR3 protein results from TCRdb running MiXCR on the 5' RACE reads. The sample lists 280,000 or so distinct CDR3 sequences, about 8% occurring once. CDR1 MGHRA and CDR2 YSYEKL come from the germline V gene. CDR3 length equals 13 residues. The V gene lost 3 bases and the J gene lost 8 bases, with 10 bases spanning the gap. The sample also formed part of further work on yellow fever vaccine responses in identical twins.

The J gene is TRBJ1-4, the V gene TRBV4-1; a weak D match, TRBD1 (5 bases). Sample: memory (CD45RO+) T cells sorted from blood. The receptor's source is a young woman in good health. CDR3 sequence: CASSQGTREKLFF. CDR3 bases: TGCGCCAGCAGCCAGGGGACTCGAGAAAAACTGTTTTTT.